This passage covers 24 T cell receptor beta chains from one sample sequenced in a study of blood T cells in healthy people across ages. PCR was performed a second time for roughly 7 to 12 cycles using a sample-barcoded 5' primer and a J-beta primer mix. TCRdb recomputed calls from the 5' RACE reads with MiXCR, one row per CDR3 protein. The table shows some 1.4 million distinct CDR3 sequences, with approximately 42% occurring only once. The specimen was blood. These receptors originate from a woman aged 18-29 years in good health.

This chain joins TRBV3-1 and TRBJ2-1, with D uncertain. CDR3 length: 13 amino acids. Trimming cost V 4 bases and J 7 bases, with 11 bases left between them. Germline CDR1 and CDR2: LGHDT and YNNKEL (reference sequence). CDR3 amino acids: CASSRGAFNEQFF. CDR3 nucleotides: TGTGCCAGCAGCCGAGGAGCCTTTAATGAGCAGTTCTTC.

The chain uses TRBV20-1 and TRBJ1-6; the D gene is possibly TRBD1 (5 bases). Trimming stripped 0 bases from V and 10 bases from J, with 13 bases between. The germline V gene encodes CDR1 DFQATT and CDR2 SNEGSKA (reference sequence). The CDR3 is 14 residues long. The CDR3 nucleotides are TGCAGTGCTAGAGATCAGGGTTCACAGTCACCCCTCCACTTT. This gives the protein CSARDQGSQSPLHF.

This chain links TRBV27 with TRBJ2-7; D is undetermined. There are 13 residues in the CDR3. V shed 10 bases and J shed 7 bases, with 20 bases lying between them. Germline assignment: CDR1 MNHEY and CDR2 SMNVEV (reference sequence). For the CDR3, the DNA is TGTGCCACCAGAAGCGACCAAAACAATGAGCAGTACTTC. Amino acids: CATRSDQNNEQYF.

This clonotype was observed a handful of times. CDR3 protein: CSVALNSNQPQHF. CDR3 DNA sequence: TGCAGCGTTGCGCTTAATAGCAATCAGCCCCAGCATTTT. V and J are TRBV29-1 and TRBJ1-5; D unclear. V shed 4 bases and J shed 0 bases, with 7 bases lying between them. The CDR3 is 13 amino acids. Germline V gives CDR1 SQVTM, CDR2 ANQGSEA.

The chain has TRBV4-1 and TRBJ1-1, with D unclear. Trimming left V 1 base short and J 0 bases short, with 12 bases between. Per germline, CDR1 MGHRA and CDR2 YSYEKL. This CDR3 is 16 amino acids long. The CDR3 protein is CASSQGPARMNTEAFF. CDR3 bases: TGCGCCAGCAGCCAAGGGCCAGCCCGCATGAACACTGAAGCTTTCTTT.

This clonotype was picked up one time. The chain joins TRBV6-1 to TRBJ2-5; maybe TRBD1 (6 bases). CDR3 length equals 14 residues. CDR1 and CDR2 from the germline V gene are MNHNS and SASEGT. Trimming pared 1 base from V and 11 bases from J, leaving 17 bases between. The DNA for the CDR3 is TGTGCCAGCAGTGAAGTGGCTGGGGGCGGAGAGCAGTACTTC. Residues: CASSEVAGGGEQYF.

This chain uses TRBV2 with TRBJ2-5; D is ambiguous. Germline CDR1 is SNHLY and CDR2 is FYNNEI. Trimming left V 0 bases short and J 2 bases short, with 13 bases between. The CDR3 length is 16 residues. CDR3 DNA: TGTGCCAGCAGTGAAGCTCTCGGAGAGGTACAAGAGACCCAGTACTTC. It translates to CASSEALGEVQETQYF.

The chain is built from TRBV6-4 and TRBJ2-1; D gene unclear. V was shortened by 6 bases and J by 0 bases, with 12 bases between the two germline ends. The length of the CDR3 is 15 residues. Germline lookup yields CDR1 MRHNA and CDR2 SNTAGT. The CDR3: CASSDGRSSYNEQFF. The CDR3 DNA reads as TGTGCCAGCAGCGATGGTAGGAGCTCCTACAATGAGCAGTTCTTC.

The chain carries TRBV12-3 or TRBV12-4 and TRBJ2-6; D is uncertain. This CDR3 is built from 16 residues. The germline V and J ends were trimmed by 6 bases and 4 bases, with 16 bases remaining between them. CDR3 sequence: CASSPPKGTGANVLTF. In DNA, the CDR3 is TGTGCCAGCAGCCCCCCGAAGGGTACGGGGGCCAACGTCCTGACTTTC.

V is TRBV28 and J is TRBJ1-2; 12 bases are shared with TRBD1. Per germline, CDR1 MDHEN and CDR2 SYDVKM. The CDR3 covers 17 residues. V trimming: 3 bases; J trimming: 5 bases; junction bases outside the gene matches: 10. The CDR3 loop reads CASSLPGQGAKEYGYTF. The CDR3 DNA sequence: TGTGCCAGCAGTTTGCCGGGACAGGGGGCCAAGGAGTATGGCTACACCTTC.

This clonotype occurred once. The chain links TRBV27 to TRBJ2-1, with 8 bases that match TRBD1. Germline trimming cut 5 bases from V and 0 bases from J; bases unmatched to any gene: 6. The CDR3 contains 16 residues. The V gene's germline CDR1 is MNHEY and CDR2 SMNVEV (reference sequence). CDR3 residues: CASSTGTGHSYNEQFF. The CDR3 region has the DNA TGTGCCAGCAGTACCGGGACAGGTCACTCCTACAATGAGCAGTTCTTC.

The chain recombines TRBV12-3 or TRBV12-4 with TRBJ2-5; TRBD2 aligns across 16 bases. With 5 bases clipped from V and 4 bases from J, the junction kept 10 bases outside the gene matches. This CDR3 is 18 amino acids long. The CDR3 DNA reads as TGTGCCAGCAGTCCCGGGACTAGCGGGAGGGCCGGAGTAGAGACCCAGTACTTC. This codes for CASSPGTSGRAGVETQYF.

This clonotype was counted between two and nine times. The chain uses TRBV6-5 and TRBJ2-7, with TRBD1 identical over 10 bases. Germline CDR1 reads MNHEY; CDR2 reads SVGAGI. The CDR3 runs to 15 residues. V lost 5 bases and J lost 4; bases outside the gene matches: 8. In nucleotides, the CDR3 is TGTGCCAGCAGTGTACCGGGACAGGGGTTGTACGAGCAGTACTTC. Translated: CASSVPGQGLYEQYF.

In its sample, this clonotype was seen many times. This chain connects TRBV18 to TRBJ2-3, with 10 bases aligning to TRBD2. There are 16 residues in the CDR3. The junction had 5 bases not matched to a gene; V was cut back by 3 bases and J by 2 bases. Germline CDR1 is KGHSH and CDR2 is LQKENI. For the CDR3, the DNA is TGTGCCAGCTCACCCCTTAGCGGGGGGCTCACAGATACGCAGTATTTT. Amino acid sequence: CASSPLSGGLTDTQYF. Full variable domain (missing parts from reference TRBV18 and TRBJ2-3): NAGVMQNPRHLVRRRGQEARLRCSPMKGHSHVYWYRQLPEEGLKFMVYLQKENIIDESGMPKERFSAEFPKEGPSILRIQQVVRGDSAAYFCASSPLSGGLTDTQYFGPGTRLTVL.

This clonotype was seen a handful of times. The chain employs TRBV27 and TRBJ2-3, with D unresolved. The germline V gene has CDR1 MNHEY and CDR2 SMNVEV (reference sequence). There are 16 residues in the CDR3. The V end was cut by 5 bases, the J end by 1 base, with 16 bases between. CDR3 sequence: CASSPDARRGTDTQYF. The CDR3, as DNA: TGTGCCAGCAGTCCCGACGCCCGAAGAGGCACAGATACGCAGTATTTT.

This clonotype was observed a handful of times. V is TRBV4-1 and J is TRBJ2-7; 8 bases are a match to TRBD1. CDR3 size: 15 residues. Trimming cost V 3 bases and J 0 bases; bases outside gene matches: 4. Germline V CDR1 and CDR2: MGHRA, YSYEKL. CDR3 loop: CASSQGQDHSYEQYF. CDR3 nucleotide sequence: TGCGCCAGCAGCCAGGGACAGGACCACTCCTACGAGCAGTACTTC.

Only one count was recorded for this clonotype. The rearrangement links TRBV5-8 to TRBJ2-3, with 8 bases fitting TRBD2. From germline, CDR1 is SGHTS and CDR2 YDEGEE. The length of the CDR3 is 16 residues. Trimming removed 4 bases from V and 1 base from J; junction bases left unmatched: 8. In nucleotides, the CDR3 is TGTGCCAGCAGCCGGCACGGGGGGGGAGGCACAGATACGCAGTATTTT. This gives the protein CASSRHGGGGTDTQYF. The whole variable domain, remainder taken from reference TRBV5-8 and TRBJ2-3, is EAGVTQSPTHLIKTRGQQATLRCSPISGHTSVYWYQQALGLGLQFLLWYDEGEERNRGNFPPRFSGRQFPNYSSELNVNALELEDSALYLCASSRHGGGGTDTQYFGPGTRLTVL.

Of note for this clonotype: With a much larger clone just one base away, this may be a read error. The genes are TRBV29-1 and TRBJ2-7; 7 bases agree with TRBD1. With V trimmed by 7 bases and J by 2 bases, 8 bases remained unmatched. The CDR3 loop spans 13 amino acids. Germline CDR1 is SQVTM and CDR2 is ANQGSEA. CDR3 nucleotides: TGCAGCGCTGTCCCAGGGGGAGCCTACGAGCAGTACTTC. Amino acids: CSAVPGGAYEQYF.

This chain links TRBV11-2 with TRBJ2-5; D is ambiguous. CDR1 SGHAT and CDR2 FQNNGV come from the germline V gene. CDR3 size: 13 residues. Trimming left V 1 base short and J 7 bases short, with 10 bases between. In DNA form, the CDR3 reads TGTGCCAGCAGCTTAGTAGTGGTCGGGACCCAGTACTTC. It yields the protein CASSLVVVGTQYF.

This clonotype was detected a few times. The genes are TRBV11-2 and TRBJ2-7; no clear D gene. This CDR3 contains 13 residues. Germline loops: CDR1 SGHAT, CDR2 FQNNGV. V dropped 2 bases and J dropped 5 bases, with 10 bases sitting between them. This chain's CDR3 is CASSLRLDDEQYF. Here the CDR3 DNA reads TGTGCCAGCAGCTTAAGGTTGGACGACGAGCAGTACTTC. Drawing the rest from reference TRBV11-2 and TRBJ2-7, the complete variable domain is EAGVAQSPRYKIIEKRQSVAFWCNPISGHATLYWYQQILGQGPKLLIQFQNNGVVDDSQLPKDRFSAERLKGVDSTLKIQPAKLEDSAVYLCASSLRLDDEQYFGPGTRLTVT.

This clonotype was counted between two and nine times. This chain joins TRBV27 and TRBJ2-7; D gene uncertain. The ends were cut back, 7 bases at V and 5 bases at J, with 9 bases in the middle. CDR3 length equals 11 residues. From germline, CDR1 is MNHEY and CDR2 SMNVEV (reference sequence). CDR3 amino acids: CASTPPNEQYF. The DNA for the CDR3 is TGTGCCAGCACACCACCGAACGAGCAGTACTTC.

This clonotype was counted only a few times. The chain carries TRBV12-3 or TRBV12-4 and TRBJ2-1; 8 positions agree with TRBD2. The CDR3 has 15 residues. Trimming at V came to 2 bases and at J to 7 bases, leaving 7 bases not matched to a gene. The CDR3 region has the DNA TGTGCCAGCAGTTTAACGGGGGGGCCTGGGAATGAGCAGTTCTTC. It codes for CASSLTGGPGNEQFF.

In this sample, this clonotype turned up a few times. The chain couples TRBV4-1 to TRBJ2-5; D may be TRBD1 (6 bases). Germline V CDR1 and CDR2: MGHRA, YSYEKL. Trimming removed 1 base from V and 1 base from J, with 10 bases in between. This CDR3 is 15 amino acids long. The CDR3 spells CASSQAGVLQETQYF. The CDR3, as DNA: TGCGCCAGCAGCCAAGCAGGGGTCCTCCAAGAGACCCAGTACTTC.

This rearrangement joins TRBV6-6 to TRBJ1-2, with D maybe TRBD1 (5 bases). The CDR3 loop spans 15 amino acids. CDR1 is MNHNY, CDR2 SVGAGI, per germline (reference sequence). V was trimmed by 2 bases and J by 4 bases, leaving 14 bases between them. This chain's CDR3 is CASSYKEGWIYGYTF. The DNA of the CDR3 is TGTGCCAGCAGTTACAAGGAGGGGTGGATCTATGGCTACACCTTC.